Below are 14 T cell receptor beta chains sequenced from a single sample in a study of blood T cell repertoires in COVID-19. Only in-frame clones appear in the TCRdb table, and some are missing; sequencing was by immunoSEQ multiplex PCR. Found here are around 200,000 clones, about 91% of them singletons; the top ten hold around 2.3%. The sequencing sample was made of PBMCs or T cells enriched from blood (not recorded which). These receptors came from a woman aged 40 to 49 with acute COVID-19.

This chain joins TRBV9 and TRBJ2-7; 7 bases fit TRBD2. The CDR3 length is 12 residues. V shed 3 bases, J shed 5 bases, and the junction held 2 bases outside the gene matches. Per the germline V gene, CDR1 is SGDLS and CDR2 is YYNGEE. CDR3 region: CASSARGDEQYF. The CDR3 coding sequence is TGTGCCAGCAGCGCCCGGGGGGACGAGCAGTACTTC.

A single count supports this clone. The CDR3 coding sequence is TGTGCCAGTAGTGTCCAAGTGAGGGCACCCCTCCACTTT. This sequence encodes CASSVQVRAPLHF. The V call is TRBV19, the J call TRBJ1-6; D ambiguous. V lost 5 bases, J lost 11 bases, and 13 bases lay in between. Germline V gene sequence: CDR1 LNHDA, CDR2 SQIVND (reference sequence). This CDR3 region has 13 residues.

Comment on this clone: Other DNA sequences in this sample translate to the same CDR3. The chain joins TRBV6-5 to TRBJ2-7; D might be TRBD2 (5 bases). CDR1 is MNHEY and CDR2 is SVGAGI in the germline V gene. V lost 0 bases to trimming and J lost 3 bases, with 6 bases between them. The CDR3 is made up of 13 amino acids. Here the CDR3 DNA reads TGTGCCAGCAGTTACTCCCGGGACTACGAGCAGTACTTC. Its protein product is CASSYSRDYEQYF.

The DNA for the CDR3 is TGTGCCAGCAGTTCCCCCGGGACAGGGGGCGTTGTTCAGCCCCAGCATTTT. Translation gives CASSSPGTGGVVQPQHF. The genes are TRBV28 and TRBJ1-5; 12 nucleotides align to TRBD1. CDR1 is MDHEN, CDR2 SYDVKM, per germline. CDR3 length equals 17 residues. V lost 4 bases to trimming and J lost 6 bases; unmatched junction nucleotides: 10.

The chain has TRBV28 and TRBJ1-6; D possibly corresponds to TRBD1 (5 bases). The germline gives CDR1 MDHEN, CDR2 SYDVKM. This CDR3 has 15 amino acids. Trimming took 4 bases from V and 8 from J, leaving 15 bases between them. Here the CDR3 reads CASSSGNSVYSPLHF. CDR3 bases: TGTGCCAGCAGTTCAGGGAATTCGGTATATTCACCCCTCCACTTT.

V usage is TRBV30 and J usage is TRBJ1-2, with D unclear. The CDR3 covers 13 residues. Germline V lookup: CDR1 GTSNPN, CDR2 SVGIG (reference sequence). V was cut by 1 base and J by 5 bases, with 11 bases left in between. CDR3 bases: TGTGCCTGGAGTGCCGCGGGCTTATATGGCTACACCTTC. This translates into CAWSAAGLYGYTF.

The rearrangement joins TRBV5-4 to TRBJ2-1; 9 positions match TRBD2. The CDR3 totals 16 residues. Germline-derived CDR1 and CDR2 are SGHNT and YYREEE (reference sequence). The trim removed 0 bases at V and 7 bases at J, leaving 8 bases unmatched. CDR3 DNA sequence: TGTGCCAGCAGCTTGGCCTTGCGGGAGGGCCGGAATGAGCAGTTCTTC. This encodes CASSLALREGRNEQFF.

This chain connects TRBV28 to TRBJ2-3, with TRBD2 matching over 7 bases. The ends lost 2 bases at V and 2 bases at J; junction bases unmatched: 7. In germline, CDR1 is MDHEN, CDR2 SYDVKM. The CDR3 totals 16 residues. CDR3 DNA sequence: TGTGCCAGCAGTTTAGGGGGGGACTTAATCACAGATACGCAGTATTTT. Protein: CASSLGGDLITDTQYF.

The chain combines TRBV3-1 (or the pseudogene TRBV3-2) with TRBJ1-5, with a tentative D call TRBD1 (5 bases). This CDR3 has 15 amino acids. The V and J ends lost 4 bases and 5 bases respectively, with 15 bases between them. CDR1 is LGHDT and CDR2 is YNNKEL in the germline V gene (reference sequence). This CDR3 is CASSRDHRGDQPQHF. In nucleotides, the CDR3 is TGTGCCAGCAGCCGGGACCACCGGGGGGATCAGCCCCAGCATTTT.

This chain connects TRBV5-1 to TRBJ1-1; D unresolved. Germline V gene data show CDR1 as SGHRS and CDR2 as YFSETQ. This CDR3 spans 15 amino acids. Between the trimmed V and J ends, which lost 5 bases and 1 base, there was a span of 15 bases. The CDR3 loop reads CASSFQAQANTEAFF. The CDR3 nucleotides are TGCGCCAGCAGTTTTCAGGCCCAGGCGAACACTGAAGCTTTCTTT.

The V gene is TRBV3-1 (or the pseudogene TRBV3-2), the J gene TRBJ2-5; no reliable D call. The CDR3 sequence is 13 residues long. Germline V CDR1 and CDR2: LGHDT, YNNKEL (reference sequence). Trimming removed 1 base at V and 2 bases at J, with 5 bases between. This CDR3 reads CASSQGPQETQYF. For the CDR3, the DNA is TGTGCCAGCAGCCAAGGGCCACAAGAGACCCAGTACTTC.

This chain links TRBV27 with TRBJ1-3; 8 bases map to TRBD1. The CDR3 is 14 residues long. V shed 8 bases, J shed 2 bases, and the junction held 5 bases outside the gene matches. Germline assignment: CDR1 MNHEY and CDR2 SMNVEV (reference sequence). CDR3 coding DNA: TGTGCCAGCGCACGACAGGGGACTGGAAACACCATATATTTT. Encoded protein: CASARQGTGNTIYF.

The V and J genes are TRBV19 and TRBJ2-5; D gene unclear. This CDR3 has 13 residues. The V gene's germline CDR1 is LNHDA and CDR2 SQIVND (reference sequence). V lost 3 bases to trimming and J lost 1 base, with 6 bases between them. In nucleotides, the CDR3 is TGTGCCAGTAGTATCCGGGTCCAAGAGACCCAGTACTTC. This sequence encodes CASSIRVQETQYF.

The chain combines TRBV3-1 (or the pseudogene TRBV3-2) with TRBJ1-2, with TRBD1 matching over 8 bases. The V gene's germline CDR1 is LGHDT and CDR2 YNNKEL (reference sequence). Losses at the gene ends were 0 bases for V and 6 bases for J; bases not matched to a gene: 12. This CDR3 has 17 amino acids. The CDR3 DNA reads as TGTGCCAGCAGCCAAGACCGAGACAGGGGAAGAAGAAATGGCTACACCTTC. Protein product: CASSQDRDRGRRNGYTF.